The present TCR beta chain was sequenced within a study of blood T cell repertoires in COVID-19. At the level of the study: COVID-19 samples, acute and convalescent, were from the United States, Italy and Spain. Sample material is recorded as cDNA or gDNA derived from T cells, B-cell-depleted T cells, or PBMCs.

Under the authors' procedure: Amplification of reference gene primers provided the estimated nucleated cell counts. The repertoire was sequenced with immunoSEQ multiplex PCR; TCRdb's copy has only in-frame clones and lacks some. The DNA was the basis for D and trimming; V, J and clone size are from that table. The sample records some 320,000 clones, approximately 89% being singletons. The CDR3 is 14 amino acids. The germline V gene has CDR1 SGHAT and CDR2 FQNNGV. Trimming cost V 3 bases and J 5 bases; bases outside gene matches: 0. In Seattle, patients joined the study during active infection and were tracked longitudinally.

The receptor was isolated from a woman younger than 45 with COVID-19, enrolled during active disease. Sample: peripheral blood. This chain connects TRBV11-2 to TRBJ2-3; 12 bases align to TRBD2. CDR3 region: CASSLGLAGDTQYF. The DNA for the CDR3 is TGTGCCAGCAGCTTGGGACTAGCGGGAGATACGCAGTATTTT.